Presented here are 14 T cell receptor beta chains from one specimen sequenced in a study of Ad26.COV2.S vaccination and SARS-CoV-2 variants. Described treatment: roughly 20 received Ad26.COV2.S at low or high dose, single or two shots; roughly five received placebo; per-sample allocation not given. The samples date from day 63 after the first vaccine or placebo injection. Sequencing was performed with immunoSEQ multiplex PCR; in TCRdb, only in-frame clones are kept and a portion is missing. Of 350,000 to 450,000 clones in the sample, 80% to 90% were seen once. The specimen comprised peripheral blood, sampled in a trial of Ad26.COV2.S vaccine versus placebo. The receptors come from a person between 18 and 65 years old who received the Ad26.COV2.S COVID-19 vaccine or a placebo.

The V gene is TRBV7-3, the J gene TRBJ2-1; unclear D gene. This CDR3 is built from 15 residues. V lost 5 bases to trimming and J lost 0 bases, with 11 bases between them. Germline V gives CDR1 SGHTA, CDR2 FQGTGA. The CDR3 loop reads CASSPTPGSYNEQFF. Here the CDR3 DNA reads TGTGCCAGCAGCCCAACCCCGGGCTCCTACAATGAGCAGTTCTTC.

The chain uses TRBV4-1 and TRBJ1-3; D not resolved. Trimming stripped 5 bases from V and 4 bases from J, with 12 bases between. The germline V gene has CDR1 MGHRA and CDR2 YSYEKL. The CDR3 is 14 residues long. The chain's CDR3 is CASSLLLRGNTIYF. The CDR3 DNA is TGCGCCAGCAGCTTATTACTCCGGGGAAACACCATATATTTT.

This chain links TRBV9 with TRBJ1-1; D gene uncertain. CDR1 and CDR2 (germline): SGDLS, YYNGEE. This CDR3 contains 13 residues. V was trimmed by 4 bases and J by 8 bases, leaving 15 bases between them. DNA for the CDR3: TGTGCCAGCAGCCCCCGAGGGCAGACGGAAGCTTTCTTT. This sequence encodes CASSPRGQTEAFF.

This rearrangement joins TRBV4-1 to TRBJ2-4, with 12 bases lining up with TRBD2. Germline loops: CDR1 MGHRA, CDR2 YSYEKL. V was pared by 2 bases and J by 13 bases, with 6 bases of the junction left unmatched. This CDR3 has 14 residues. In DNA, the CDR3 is TGCGCCAGCAGCCAAATACTAGCGGGGGGACTACAGTACTTC. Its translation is CASSQILAGGLQYF.

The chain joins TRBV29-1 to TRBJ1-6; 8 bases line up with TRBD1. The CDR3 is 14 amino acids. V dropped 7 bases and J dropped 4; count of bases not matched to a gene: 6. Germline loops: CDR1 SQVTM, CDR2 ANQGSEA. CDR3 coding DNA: TGCAGCGCTTGGACAGGGCATTATAATTCACCCCTCCACTTT. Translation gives CSAWTGHYNSPLHF.

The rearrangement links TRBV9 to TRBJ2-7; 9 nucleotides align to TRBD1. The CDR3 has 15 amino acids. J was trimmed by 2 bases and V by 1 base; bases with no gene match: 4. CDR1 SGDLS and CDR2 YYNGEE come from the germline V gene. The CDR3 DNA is TGTGCCAGCAGCGTAACAGGGGGCGCGGCCTACGAGCAGTACTTC. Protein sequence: CASSVTGGAAYEQYF.

The CDR3 here is CASSPAPGDQPQHF. The CDR3 nucleotides read TGTGCCAGCTCACCCGCCCCCGGGGATCAGCCCCAGCATTTT. This sequence joins TRBV18 and TRBJ1-5; no definite D call. The CDR3 extends over 14 amino acids. Germline V lookup: CDR1 KGHSH, CDR2 LQKENI. Between the trimmed V and J ends, which lost 3 bases and 5 bases, there was a span of 11 bases.

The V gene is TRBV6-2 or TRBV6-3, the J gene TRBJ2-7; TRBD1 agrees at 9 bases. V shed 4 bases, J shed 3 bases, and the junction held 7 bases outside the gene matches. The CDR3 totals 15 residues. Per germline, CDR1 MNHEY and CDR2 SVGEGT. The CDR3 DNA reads TGTGCCAGCAGTTCTTACAGGGGGCTAGTCTACGAGCAGTACTTC. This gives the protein CASSSYRGLVYEQYF.

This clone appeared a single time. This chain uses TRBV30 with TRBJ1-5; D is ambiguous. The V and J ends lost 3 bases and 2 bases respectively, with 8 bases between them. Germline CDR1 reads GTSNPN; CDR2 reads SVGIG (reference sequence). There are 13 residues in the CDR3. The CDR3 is CAWSQEGNQPQHF. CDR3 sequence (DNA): TGTGCCTGGAGCCAGGAGGGCAATCAGCCCCAGCATTTT.

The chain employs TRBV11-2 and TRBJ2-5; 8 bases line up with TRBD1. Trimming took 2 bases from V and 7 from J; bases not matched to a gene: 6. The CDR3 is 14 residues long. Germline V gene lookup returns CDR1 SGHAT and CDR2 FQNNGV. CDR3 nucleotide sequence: TGTGCCAGCAGCTTATTGACAGGGGACGGGACCCAGTACTTC. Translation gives CASSLLTGDGTQYF.

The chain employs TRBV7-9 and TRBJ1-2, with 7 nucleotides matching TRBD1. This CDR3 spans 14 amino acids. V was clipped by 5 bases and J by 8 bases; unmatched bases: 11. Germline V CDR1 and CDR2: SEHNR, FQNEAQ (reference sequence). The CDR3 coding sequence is TGTGCCAGCAGCGAGAGGGGGACAGACCCGGGCTACACCTTC. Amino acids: CASSERGTDPGYTF.

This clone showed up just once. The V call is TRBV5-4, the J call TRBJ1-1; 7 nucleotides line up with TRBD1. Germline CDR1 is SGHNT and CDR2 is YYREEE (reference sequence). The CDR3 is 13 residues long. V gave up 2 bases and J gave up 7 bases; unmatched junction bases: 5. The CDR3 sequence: CASSLQGQGEAFF. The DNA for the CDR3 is TGTGCCAGCAGCTTACAGGGGCAAGGTGAAGCTTTCTTT.

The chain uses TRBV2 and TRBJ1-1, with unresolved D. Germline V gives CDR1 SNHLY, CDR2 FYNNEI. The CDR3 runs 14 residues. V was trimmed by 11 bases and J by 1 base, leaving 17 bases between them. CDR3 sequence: CACSRQSTNTEAFF. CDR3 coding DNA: TGTGCCTGCTCTAGGCAGTCGACGAACACTGAAGCTTTCTTT.

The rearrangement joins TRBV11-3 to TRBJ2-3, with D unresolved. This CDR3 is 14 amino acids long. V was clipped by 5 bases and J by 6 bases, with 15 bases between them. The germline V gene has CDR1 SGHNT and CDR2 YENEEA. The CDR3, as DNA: TGTGCCAGCAGCCAGCCGATGCGGTCCGATACGCAGTATTTT. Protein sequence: CASSQPMRSDTQYF. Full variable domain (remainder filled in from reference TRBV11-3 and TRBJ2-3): EAGVVQSPRYKIIEKKQPVAFWCNPISGHNTLYWYLQNLGQGPELLIRYENEEAVDDSQLPKDRFSAERLKGVDSTLKIQPAELGDSAVYLCASSQPMRSDTQYFGPGTRLTVL.